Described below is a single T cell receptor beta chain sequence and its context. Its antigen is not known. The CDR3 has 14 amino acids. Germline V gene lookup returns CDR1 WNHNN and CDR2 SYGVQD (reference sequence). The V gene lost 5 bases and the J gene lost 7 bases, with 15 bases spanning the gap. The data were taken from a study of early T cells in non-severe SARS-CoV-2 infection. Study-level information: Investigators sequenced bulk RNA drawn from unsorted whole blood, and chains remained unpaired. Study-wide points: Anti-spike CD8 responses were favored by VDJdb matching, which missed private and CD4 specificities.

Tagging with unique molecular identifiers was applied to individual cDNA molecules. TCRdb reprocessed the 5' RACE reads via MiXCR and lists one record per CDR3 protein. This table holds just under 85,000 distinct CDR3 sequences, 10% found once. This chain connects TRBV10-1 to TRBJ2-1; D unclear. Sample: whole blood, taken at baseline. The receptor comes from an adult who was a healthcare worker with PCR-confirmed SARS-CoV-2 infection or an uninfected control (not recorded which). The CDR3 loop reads CASSYDPTRNEQFF. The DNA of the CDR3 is TGCGCCAGCAGTTATGACCCCACGCGGAATGAGCAGTTCTTC.